This T cell receptor beta chain appears in the sequencing data of a study of blood T cell repertoires in COVID-19. The V segment lost 8 bases and the J segment 12 bases; nucleotides outside the gene matches: 15. Germline values: CDR1 SQVTM, CDR2 ANQGSEA. The CDR3 covers 13 residues. Assay used: immunoSEQ multiplex PCR; TCRdb lists only in-frame clones, some missing. The sample carries 95,000 to 120,000 clones, 81% recorded once. This clone was recorded a few times. The rearrangement uses TRBV29-1 and TRBJ2-1, with 8 nucleotides matching TRBD1. The sequenced sample was peripheral blood. This sequence was found in a man aged 45-60 years with acute or convalescent COVID-19. The CDR3 loop is CSLGGAVGTGQFF. In DNA form, the CDR3 reads TGCAGCCTGGGGGGCGCGGTAGGGACAGGGCAGTTCTTC.